Listed below are T cell receptor beta chains from one sample, sequenced in a study of T-cell reconstitution after alpha-beta-depleted transplantation in children. TCRdb redid the calling of the PCR reads with MiXCR, one entry per CDR3 protein. The profile shows approximately 400,000 distinct CDR3 sequences, 15% to 20% of them singletons. The starting material was PBMCs, mostly from graft donor cells, obtained 360 days after TCRalphabeta/CD19-depleted stem cell transplant. The receptors were gathered from a boy under two years old who had a stem cell transplant for Wiskott-Aldrich syndrome, so the T cells may come from the graft donor. CDR3s include the opening cysteine and the closing phenylalanine or tryptophan. The D gene is left open where the match is weak. Expanded clones are given a class, and other clones once, few, many or no size at all.

clone_size,j_call,d_call,v_call,cdr3_nt,cdr3_aa
few,TRBJ2-7,-,TRBV29-1,TGCAGCGTGAGGACTTTCTACCCCTACGAGCAGTACTTC,CSVRTFYPYEQYF
few,TRBJ2-3,-,TRBV6-5,TGTGCCAGCAGTTACCATACAGGGGAGGGGACAGATACGCAGTATTTT,CASSYHTGEGTDTQYF
-,TRBJ2-1,TRBD2,TRBV20-1,TGCAGTGCTAACGGACTAGCGGCCAATGAGCAGTTCTTC,CSANGLAANEQFF
few,TRBJ2-1,TRBD1,TRBV5-1,TGCGCCAGCAGCTTGGAACAGGGGGCGGGCAATGAGCAGTTCTTC,CASSLEQGAGNEQFF
-,TRBJ1-4,-,TRBV5-6,TGTGCCAGCAGTTCCTTATTGGGGGAAAAACTGTTTTTT,CASSSLLGEKLFF
few,TRBJ2-7,-,TRBV3-1,TGTGCCAGCACGGTTAGGGGAAATGCATACGAGCAGTACTTC,CASTVRGNAYEQYF
-,TRBJ2-1,-,TRBV30,TGTGCCTGGAGTGGGGGGGCAGGTGAGCAGTTCTTC,CAWSGGAGEQFF
-,TRBJ2-1,-,TRBV12-3/TRBV12-4,TGTGCCAGCAGCGCTTACAACCGGGGTAGTGAGCAGTTCTTC,CASSAYNRGSEQFF
many,TRBJ2-7,-,TRBV5-1,TGCGCCAGCAGCATCGGGGGTTCCTACGAGCAGTACTTC,CASSIGGSYEQYF
-,TRBJ2-3,-,TRBV20-1,TGCAGTGAAGAGTTGAGCACAGATACGCAGTATTTT,CSEELSTDTQYF
few,TRBJ2-1,-,TRBV29-1,TGCAGCGTTGAAGATCTTGAGGGTAATGAGCAGTTCTTC,CSVEDLEGNEQFF
-,TRBJ2-4,-,TRBV29-1,TGCAGCGTTGGACCAACAGGGTTCAACATTCAGTACTTC,CSVGPTGFNIQYF
few,TRBJ1-4,TRBD1,TRBV27,TGTGCCAGCAGTTCATACAGGGGTGAAAAACTGTTTTTT,CASSSYRGEKLFF
-,TRBJ2-1,-,TRBV9,TGTGCCAGCAGCGTCGCCGACGGGGGTACCTCCAATGAGCAGTTCTTC,CASSVADGGTSNEQFF
few,TRBJ2-7,-,TRBV10-3,TGTGCCGTCCAGAACAGGGAACGCACTTACGAGCAGTACTTC,CAVQNRERTYEQYF
many,TRBJ2-7,TRBD1,TRBV29-1,TGCAGCGTGGGACAGGCTAACTACGAGCAGTACTTC,CSVGQANYEQYF
many,TRBJ2-2,TRBD2,TRBV5-1,TGCGCCAGCAGCCTTCAACTAGCGGACACCGGGGAGCTGTTTTTT,CASSLQLADTGELFF
many,TRBJ2-7,-,TRBV24-1,TGTGCCACCAGTGCCGCAACGCCGGGACAATACGAGCAGTACTTC,CATSAATPGQYEQYF
-,TRBJ2-3,TRBD1,TRBV3-1,TGTGCCAGCAGCCAAGACAGGGGGCGAACAGATACGCAGTATTTT,CASSQDRGRTDTQYF
-,TRBJ2-5,TRBD2,TRBV20-1,TGCAGTGCCCAAGAGCGGGAGGGCCGGGAGACCCAGTACTTC,CSAQEREGRETQYF
few,TRBJ2-4,-,TRBV2,TGTGCCAGCAGTGGCAGGGAGGAAAACATTCAGTACTTC,CASSGREENIQYF
-,TRBJ2-5,-,TRBV10-3,TGTGCCACTACCAAAGGGGACGGAGAGACCCAGTACTTC,CATTKGDGETQYF
few,TRBJ1-1,-,TRBV20-1,TGCAGTGGGGCCTCCCACACGAACACTGAAGCTTTCTTT,CSGASHTNTEAFF
few,TRBJ2-3,-,TRBV3-1,TGTGCCAGCAGCCGGGTACCCCTCACAGATACGCAGTATTTT,CASSRVPLTDTQYF
few,TRBJ2-7,-,TRBV5-1,TGCGCCAGCAGCCGTTTGGTGCAAGGACGGACGTACGAGCAGTACTTC,CASSRLVQGRTYEQYF
few,TRBJ2-5,-,TRBV15,TGTGCCACCAGCAGAGGGGGGAGTTCTTGGGAGACCCAGTACTTC,CATSRGGSSWETQYF
-,TRBJ2-2,TRBD1,TRBV12-3/TRBV12-4,TGTGCCAGCAGAGGACAGGGGAGAAACACCGGGGAGCTGTTTTTT,CASRGQGRNTGELFF
few,TRBJ1-2,TRBD1,TRBV7-9,TGTGCCAGCAGCCCCGACAGGGCGTCTAACTATGGCTACACCTTC,CASSPDRASNYGYTF
-,TRBJ1-1,-,TRBV24-1,TGTGCCACCAGTCATGGTCCAGAAGCTTTCTTT,CATSHGPEAFF
-,TRBJ2-7,TRBD2,TRBV4-1,TGCGCCAGCAGCGTCGGGGGGAAGAGAGCCTACGAGCAGTACTTC,CASSVGGKRAYEQYF
few,TRBJ2-6,TRBD2,TRBV20-1,TGCAGTGCTAGCGGGGGGGCTGGGGCCAACGTCCTGACTTTC,CSASGGAGANVLTF
-,TRBJ2-2,-,TRBV2,TGTGCCAGCAGAGGAGACAGGAACACCGGGGAGCTGTTTTTT,CASRGDRNTGELFF
few,TRBJ2-3,TRBD2,TRBV10-2,TGCGCCAGCAGTGATTATGGACTAGCGGGAGCAGATACGCAGTATTTT,CASSDYGLAGADTQYF
-,TRBJ2-7,TRBD2,TRBV12-3/TRBV12-4,TGTGCCAGCAGCCTCAGCGGGAGCTTTATCTACGAGCAGTACTTC,CASSLSGSFIYEQYF
-,TRBJ2-1,-,TRBV12-3/TRBV12-4,TGTGCCAGCAGTTTATGGGCGGGGCGCCTGCCCTACAATGAGCAGTTCTTC,CASSLWAGRLPYNEQFF
few,TRBJ2-7,TRBD1,TRBV29-1,TGCAGCGGCAGGGGGATCAACTACGAGCAGTACTTC,CSGRGINYEQYF
-,TRBJ2-7,TRBD1,TRBV7-8,TGTGCCAGCAGCTTAGCGGGCGCAGGGGGCCGGGAGCAGTACTTC,CASSLAGAGGREQYF
-,TRBJ2-7,TRBD1,TRBV12-3/TRBV12-4,TGTGCCAGCAGTCACCAAACCCGACAGGGCCACGAGCAGTACTTC,CASSHQTRQGHEQYF
few,TRBJ2-7,-,TRBV29-1,TGCAGCGTTGTTCTAAGGGACTCGTTTTTCTACGAGCAGTACTTC,CSVVLRDSFFYEQYF
few,TRBJ2-5,-,TRBV4-1,TGCGCCAGCAGCCAAGATCGAAGGGATCCACATAAGCTATCCCTTTGGCAAGAGACCCAGTACTTC,CASSQDRRDPHKLSLWQETQYF
-,TRBJ2-7,-,TRBV6-5,TGTGCCAGCAGTTACTCGAAGGGGGAGGGGCTATCCTACGAGCAGTACTTC,CASSYSKGEGLSYEQYF
-,TRBJ1-6,-,TRBV3-1,TGTGCCAGCAGCCAGGCAATACTGAGCTCCTATAATTCACCCCTCCACTTT,CASSQAILSSYNSPLHF
few,TRBJ2-7,TRBD1,TRBV7-9,TGTGCCAGCAGCTTAGCGGACAGGAGAACCTACGAGCAGTACTTC,CASSLADRRTYEQYF
few,TRBJ2-3,-,TRBV24-1,TGTGCCACCAGGGGGTTAACTAGCACAGATACGCAGTATTTT,CATRGLTSTDTQYF
-,TRBJ1-1,TRBD1,TRBV12-3/TRBV12-4,TGTGCCAGCAGTTTCTTATTTGGCTGGGGACAGCAGAACACTGAAGCTTTCTTT,CASSFLFGWGQQNTEAFF
few,TRBJ2-5,-,TRBV27,TGTGCCAGCAGTCAAGGCCGGACCCAGTACTTC,CASSQGRTQYF
few,TRBJ2-7,-,TRBV7-8,TGTGCCAGCAGCTTAGATAGCGGATTACCTACCTACGAGCAGTACTTC,CASSLDSGLPTYEQYF
-,TRBJ2-7,-,TRBV7-2,TGTGCCAGCAGCTTCACTGGGACAAACTACGAGCAGTACTTC,CASSFTGTNYEQYF
-,TRBJ2-5,-,TRBV12-3/TRBV12-4,TGTGCCAGCAGTGTAAACGGACGGCCCCAAGAGACCCAGTACTTC,CASSVNGRPQETQYF